This passage covers 21 T cell receptor beta chains from one sample sequenced in a study of cytomegalovirus exposure and HLA in healthy donors. 13 Jbeta primers and 60 Vbeta primers were used for the PCR. This table comes from immunoSEQ multiplex PCR, and its TCRdb copy is limited to in-frame clones, with some not included. There are approximately 190,000 clones in the sample; roughly 84% occur only once, and about 0.26% lies in the top ten. The sample comprised PBMCs. The receptors were sampled from a boy between 5 and 17 years old in good health and CMV-seronegative.

CDR3 sequence reads: CASSLSDRGNYGYTF. CDR3 nucleotides: TGTGCCAGCAGCTTGTCAGACAGGGGGAACTATGGCTACACCTTC. The chain has TRBV7-6 and TRBJ1-2; 9 nucleotides line up with TRBD1. The germline V gene has CDR1 SGHVS and CDR2 FNYEAQ. This CDR3 is built from 15 residues. The V segment lost 3 bases and the J segment 2 bases; nucleotides outside the gene matches: 4.

This rearrangement joins TRBV27 to TRBJ2-7; 10 nucleotides align to TRBD2. Germline trimming cut 3 bases from V and 3 bases from J; bases unmatched to any gene: 2. The germline V gene has CDR1 MNHEY and CDR2 SMNVEV (reference sequence). CDR3 length: 14 residues. CDR3 sequence: CASSLSSGSYEQYF. For the CDR3, the DNA is TGTGCCAGCAGTTTGTCTAGCGGGAGCTACGAGCAGTACTTC.

CDR3 loop: CASSVVDRSSYNEQFF. The CDR3 nucleotides read TGTGCCAGCAGCGTGGTAGATCGGAGCTCCTACAATGAGCAGTTCTTC. This chain joins TRBV9 and TRBJ2-1; unclear D gene. Trimming removed 2 bases from V and 0 bases from J, with 12 bases in between. Germline loops: CDR1 SGDLS, CDR2 YYNGEE. CDR3 length equals 16 residues.

V gene TRBV20-1 combines with J gene TRBJ1-1, with a tentative D call TRBD1 (5 bases). CDR3 length equals 11 residues. The germline gives CDR1 DFQATT, CDR2 SNEGSKA (reference sequence). Trimming left V 4 bases short and J 7 bases short, with 10 bases between. CDR3 nucleotides: TGCAGTGCTACTTACAGGAGTGAAGCTTTCTTT. The encoded protein is CSATYRSEAFF.

J is TRBJ1-5 and V is TRBV27; 7 bases are shared with TRBD1. This CDR3 has 15 amino acids. Germline CDR1 reads MNHEY; CDR2 reads SMNVEV (reference sequence). J was trimmed by 0 bases and V by 5 bases; bases with no gene match: 4. CDR3 protein: CASSKDRASNQPQHF. DNA for the CDR3: TGTGCCAGCAGTAAAGACAGGGCTAGCAATCAGCCCCAGCATTTT.

The chain has TRBV5-4 and TRBJ2-1; 12 nucleotides agree with TRBD2. CDR3 length: 15 amino acids. The V segment lost 4 bases and the J segment 9 bases; nucleotides outside the gene matches: 8. CDR1 and CDR2 (germline): SGHNT, YYREEE (reference sequence). The chain's CDR3 is CASSPGLAGSIEQFF. CDR3 DNA sequence: TGTGCCAGCAGCCCCGGACTAGCGGGGTCTATTGAGCAGTTCTTC.

This clone has more than one count but fewer than ten. The chain couples TRBV25-1 to TRBJ1-2; perhaps TRBD1 as D (6 bases). CDR3 size: 12 residues. The germline V and J ends were trimmed by 8 bases and 4 bases, with 11 bases remaining between them. Germline V CDR1 and CDR2: MGHDK, SYGVNS. The DNA for the CDR3 is TGTGCCAGCCATGGACAGCCCTATGGCTACACCTTC. Its translation: CASHGQPYGYTF.

The chain links TRBV2 to TRBJ2-7; TRBD1 might be the D (5 bases). CDR3 length: 15 amino acids. Germline V gene data show CDR1 as SNHLY and CDR2 as FYNNEI. V lost 6 bases to trimming and J lost 2 bases, with 17 bases between them. The CDR3 reads CASRESRVSAYEQYF. CDR3 coding DNA: TGTGCCAGCAGGGAATCCAGGGTGTCTGCCTACGAGCAGTACTTC.

The chain combines TRBV19 with TRBJ1-1, with 7 bases that match TRBD1. Germline V gives CDR1 LNHDA, CDR2 SQIVND (reference sequence). This CDR3 is 18 amino acids long. The trim removed 3 bases at V and 11 bases at J, leaving 24 bases unmatched. The CDR3 is CASSMPLDRVFPASRAFF. The CDR3 DNA reads as TGTGCCAGTAGTATGCCCCTCGACAGGGTTTTCCCCGCCTCGAGGGCTTTCTTT.

The gene calls are TRBV6-5 and TRBJ2-7, with D tentatively TRBD1 (6 bases). Trimming took 2 bases from V and 5 from J, leaving 16 bases between them. CDR3 length: 15 residues. CDR1 MNHEY and CDR2 SVGAGI come from the germline V gene. The CDR3 nucleotides are TGTGCCAGCAGTTACACCGGGACACCCGCGGACGAGCAGTACTTC. Translating gives CASSYTGTPADEQYF.

The chain carries TRBV7-9 and TRBJ1-4, with D uncertain. Trimming stripped 1 base from V and 15 bases from J, with 15 bases between. The CDR3 totals 13 residues. Germline CDR1 and CDR2: SEHNR and FQNEAQ (reference sequence). CDR3 sequence: CASSLESRENLFF. The DNA of the CDR3 is TGTGCCAGCAGCTTAGAGTCGCGGGAGAATTTGTTTTTT.

The V call is TRBV6-1, the J call TRBJ1-1; D is perhaps TRBD1 (6 bases). The length of the CDR3 is 14 residues. CDR1 and CDR2 (germline): MNHNS, SASEGT. Between the trimmed V and J ends, which lost 8 bases and 0 bases, there was a span of 13 bases. CDR3 sequence: CASQVGGMNTEAFF. DNA of the CDR3: TGTGCCAGCCAAGTAGGGGGTATGAACACTGAAGCTTTCTTT.

This chain connects TRBV29-1 to TRBJ1-2, with D possibly TRBD1 on 6 matching bases. The CDR3 sequence is 17 residues long. V was trimmed by 6 bases and J by 3 bases, leaving 26 bases between them. The germline V gene has CDR1 SQVTM and CDR2 ANQGSEA. The CDR3, as DNA: TGCAGCGTGGCTAGGGGGTTAACGGCGGATTTGGACTATGGCTACACCTTC. It codes for CSVARGLTADLDYGYTF. The full variable domain, completed using reference TRBV29-1 and TRBJ1-2, is SAVISQKPSRDICQRGTSLTIQCQVDSQVTMMFWYRQQPGQSLTLIATANQGSEATYESGFVIDKFPISRPNLTFSTLTVSNMSPEDSSIYLCSVARGLTADLDYGYTFGSGTRLTVV.

CDR3 amino acids: CASSYSGTGTYEQYF. CDR3 coding DNA: TGTGCCAGCAGTTATTCCGGGACAGGTACCTACGAGCAGTACTTC. The V gene is TRBV6-5, the J gene TRBJ2-7, with TRBD1 matching 8 bases. CDR3 length: 15 residues. CDR1 MNHEY and CDR2 SVGAGI come from the germline V gene. V trimming: 3 bases; J trimming: 2 bases; junction bases outside the gene matches: 6.

V usage is TRBV13 and J usage is TRBJ1-1; no reliable D call. CDR3 size: 14 residues. CDR1 and CDR2 from the germline V gene are PRHDT and FYEKMQ (reference sequence). Trimming removed 1 base at V and 1 base at J, with 7 bases between. CDR3 DNA: TGTGCCAGCAGCTTAGTTTCGAGGAACACTGAAGCTTTCTTT. Translated, it gives CASSLVSRNTEAFF.

This rearrangement joins TRBV19 to TRBJ2-7; 11 bases agree with TRBD2. The CDR3 is 16 amino acids. The ends lost 6 bases at V and 3 bases at J; junction bases unmatched: 10. Germline V gene sequence: CDR1 LNHDA, CDR2 SQIVND (reference sequence). Written as DNA, the CDR3 is TGTGCCAGTAGCAGACGACCGGGACTAGCGGACTACGAGCAGTACTTC. It is translated as CASSRRPGLADYEQYF.

The V gene is TRBV7-6, the J gene TRBJ2-7, with 7 bases that match TRBD2. Trimming removed 5 bases from V and 7 bases from J; junction bases left unmatched: 11. The CDR3 covers 14 residues. Germline loops: CDR1 SGHVS, CDR2 FNYEAQ. DNA of the CDR3: TGTGCCAGCAGCCCGACAGCATGGGGGGGGGAGCAGTACTTC. This encodes CASSPTAWGGEQYF.

The rearrangement joins TRBV6-6 to TRBJ2-1; D not certain. Germline V gene data show CDR1 as MNHNY and CDR2 as SVGAGI (reference sequence). This CDR3 region has 11 residues. V dropped 5 bases and J dropped 9 bases, with 8 bases sitting between them. The CDR3 DNA reads as TGTGCCAGCAGTCCCGCCGGTGAGCAGTTCTTC. It specifies CASSPAGEQFF.

The DNA for the CDR3 is TGTGCCAGCAGGGGCCAGGGGGGCTACACTGAAGCTTTCTTT. The encoded protein is CASRGQGGYTEAFF. J is TRBJ1-1 and V is TRBV5-5, with TRBD1 matching over 7 bases. Per the germline V gene, CDR1 is SGHKS and CDR2 is YYEKEE (reference sequence). The CDR3 totals 14 residues. The junction had 7 bases not matched to a gene; V was cut back by 5 bases and J by 3 bases. The full variable domain, in which reference TRBV5-5 and TRBJ1-1 provide the parts outside the CDR3, is DAGVTQSPTHLIKTRGQQVTLRCSPISGHKSVSWYQQVLGQGPQFIFQYYEKEERGRGNFPDRFSARQFPNYSSELNVNALLLGDSALYLCASRGQGGYTEAFFGQGTRLTVV.

The chain is built from TRBV10-2 and TRBJ2-5; D might be TRBD1 (6 bases). The germline V and J ends were trimmed by 6 bases and 3 bases, with 8 bases remaining between them. The CDR3 covers 12 residues. Germline lookup yields CDR1 WSHSY and CDR2 SAAADI. In nucleotides, the CDR3 is TGCGCCAGCAGACAGGGCGAAGAGACCCAGTACTTC. Translating it yields CASRQGEETQYF.

This sequence joins TRBV2 and TRBJ2-5, with 15 bases that match TRBD2. The germline CDR1 and CDR2 sequences are SNHLY and FYNNEI. The CDR3 consists of 14 residues. V lost 11 bases to trimming and J lost 5 bases; unmatched junction nucleotides: 6. CDR3 in amino acids: CASGLAGGLETQYF. In DNA form, the CDR3 reads TGTGCCTCAGGACTAGCGGGAGGGTTGGAGACCCAGTACTTC.